This T cell receptor beta chain came from a study of blood T cells in healthy people across ages. Study-wide findings and caveats: When set beside aged donors, long-lived donors presented more naive CD4+ cells and higher diversity. Estimates of total diversity, which came from one million sequenced T cells, were considered to be underestimates.

Investigators took about 9.1 milliliters of peripheral blood from every donor. At least 5.5 micrograms of total RNA were extracted per sample. This clonotype showed up many times. Its antigen is unknown. The germline gives CDR1 MGHRA, CDR2 YSYEKL. The junction had 7 bases not matched to a gene; V was cut back by 2 bases and J by 2 bases. This CDR3 is 16 amino acids long. Then a second PCR, running roughly 6 to 11 cycles, was carried out with a sample-barcoded 5' primer and a J-beta primer mix. MiXCR, applied by TCRdb to the 5' RACE reads, yields one record per CDR3 protein. The sample yields hundreds of thousands of distinct CDR3 sequences, about 30% seen once.

Sequencing was carried out using blood. The receptor comes from a woman of 80 years or more in good health. The chain links TRBV4-1 to TRBJ2-5; 8 positions agree with TRBD2. CDR3 DNA: TGCGCCAGCAGCCAACGATTAGCGGGGCTACAAGAGACCCAGTACTTC. Translation gives CASSQRLAGLQETQYF.